The sequence of this T cell receptor beta chain was determined in a study of blood T cells in healthy people across ages. The V end lost 2 bases, the J end lost 7 bases, and 12 bases lay between the germline ends. Germline V gives CDR1 SGHDN, CDR2 FVKESK. The CDR3 has 14 amino acids. Roughly 9 milliliters of peripheral blood were drawn from each donor. For the second PCR, which ran for about 7 to 11 cycles, a sample-barcoded 5' primer and a J-beta primer mix were used. A single record per CDR3 protein comes from TCRdb applying MiXCR to the 5' RACE reads. The sample records some 1.5 million distinct CDR3 sequences, 28% being singletons.

The specimen was blood. The rearrangement uses TRBV14 and TRBJ2-1; D remains ambiguous. This TCR was recovered from a woman younger than 45 in good health. The CDR3 DNA reads as TGTGCCAGCAGCCAAATGGTTGGTTCTAATGAGCAGTTCTTC. It specifies CASSQMVGSNEQFF.